This T cell receptor (beta chain) was observed in a study of regulatory T cells in long-lasting Graves disease. There are 15 residues in the CDR3. V lost 5 bases to trimming and J lost 7 bases; unmatched junction nucleotides: 13. The germline V gene encodes CDR1 SGHTA and CDR2 FQGTGA. The time point: newly diagnosed GD, antithyroid drugs for less than 3 months. PBMC RNA served as the TCR library source. Under American Thyroid Association guidelines, Graves' disease was diagnosed. This clonotype appeared a few times. Through Arm-PCR of CDR3 regions and iRepertoire HTBI primers, TCR beta libraries were built. TCRdb fed the multiplex PCR reads into MiXCR, producing one record per CDR3 protein. Of 400,000 to 500,000 distinct CDR3 sequences listed, over 15% are singletons. In addition, the sample was reused for a study of T cells in Graves' hyperthyroidism and ophthalmopathy. That work adds: TCR CDR3 underwent first-round RT-PCR with the HTBI primer set.

The chain is built from TRBV7-3 and TRBJ1-2; 7 nucleotides align to TRBD1. The material was peripheral blood mononuclear cells (PBMCs), obtained at new diagnosis, from a patient treated with antithyroid drugs. This clonotype originated in a young woman with Graves disease. The CDR3 reads CASSQDPGRQGGYTF. Here the CDR3 DNA reads TGTGCCAGCAGCCAGGACCCGGGCCGACAGGGTGGCTACACCTTC.